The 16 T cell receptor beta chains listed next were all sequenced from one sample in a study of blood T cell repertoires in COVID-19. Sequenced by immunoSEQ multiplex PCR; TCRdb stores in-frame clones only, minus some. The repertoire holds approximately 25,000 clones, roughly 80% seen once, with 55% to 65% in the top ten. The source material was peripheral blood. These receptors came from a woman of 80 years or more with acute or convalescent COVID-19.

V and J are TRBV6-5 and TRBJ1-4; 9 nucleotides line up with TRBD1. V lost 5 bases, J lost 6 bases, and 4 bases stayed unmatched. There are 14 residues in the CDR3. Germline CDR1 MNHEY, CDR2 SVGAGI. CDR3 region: CASSRGQGDEKLFF. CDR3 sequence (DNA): TGTGCCAGCAGTAGGGGACAGGGTGATGAAAAACTGTTTTTT.

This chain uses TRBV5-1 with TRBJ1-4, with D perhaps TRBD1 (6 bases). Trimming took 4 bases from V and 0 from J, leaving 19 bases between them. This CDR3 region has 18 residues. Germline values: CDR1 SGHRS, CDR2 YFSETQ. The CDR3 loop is CASSRSGTQLATNEKLFF. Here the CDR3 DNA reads TGCGCCAGCAGCCGATCCGGGACACAGCTTGCAACTAATGAAAAACTGTTTTTT.

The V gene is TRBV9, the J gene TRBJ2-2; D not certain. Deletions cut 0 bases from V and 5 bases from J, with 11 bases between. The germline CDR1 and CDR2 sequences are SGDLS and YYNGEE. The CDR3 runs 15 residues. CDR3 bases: TGTGCCAGCAGCGTAGGTCATCCCCCAACCGGGGAGCTGTTTTTT. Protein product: CASSVGHPPTGELFF.

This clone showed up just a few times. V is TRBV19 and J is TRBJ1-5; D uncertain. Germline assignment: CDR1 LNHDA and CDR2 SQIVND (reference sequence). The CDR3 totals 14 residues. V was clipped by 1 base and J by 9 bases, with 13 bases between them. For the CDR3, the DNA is TGTGCCAGTAGTATAGTTAGCGGCTACGGGCCCCAGCATTTT. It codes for CASSIVSGYGPQHF.

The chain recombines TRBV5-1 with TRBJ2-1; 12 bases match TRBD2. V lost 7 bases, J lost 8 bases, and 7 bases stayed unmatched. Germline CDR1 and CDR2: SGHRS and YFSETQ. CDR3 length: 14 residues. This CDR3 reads CASSTSGSGDEQFF. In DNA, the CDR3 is TGCGCCAGCTCGACTAGCGGGAGTGGGGATGAGCAGTTCTTC.

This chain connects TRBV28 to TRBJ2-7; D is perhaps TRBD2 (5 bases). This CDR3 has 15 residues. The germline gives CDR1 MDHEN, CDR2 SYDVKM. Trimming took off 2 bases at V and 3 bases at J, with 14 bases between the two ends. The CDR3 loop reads CASSLIRLTFYEQYF. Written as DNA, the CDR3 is TGTGCCAGCAGTTTAATCCGACTAACGTTCTACGAGCAGTACTTC.

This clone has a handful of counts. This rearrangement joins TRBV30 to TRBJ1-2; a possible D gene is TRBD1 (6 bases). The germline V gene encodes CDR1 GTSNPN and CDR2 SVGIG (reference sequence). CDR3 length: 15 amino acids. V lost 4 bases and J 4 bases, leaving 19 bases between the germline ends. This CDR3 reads CAWTLLGQPFYGYTF. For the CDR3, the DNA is TGTGCCTGGACACTGCTTGGACAGCCGTTCTATGGCTACACCTTC.

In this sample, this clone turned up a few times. CDR3 protein: CAWSEGQDGQPQHF. The CDR3 region has the DNA TGTGCCTGGAGTGAGGGACAGGATGGACAGCCCCAGCATTTT. The chain recombines TRBV30 with TRBJ1-5; 8 nucleotides align to TRBD1. Losses at the gene ends were 1 base for V and 7 bases for J; bases not matched to a gene: 6. The length of the CDR3 is 14 residues. Germline values: CDR1 GTSNPN, CDR2 SVGIG (reference sequence).

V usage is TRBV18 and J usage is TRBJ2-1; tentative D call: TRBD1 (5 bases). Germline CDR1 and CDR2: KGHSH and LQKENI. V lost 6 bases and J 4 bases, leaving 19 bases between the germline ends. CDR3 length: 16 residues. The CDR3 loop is CASSPQGARPYNEQFF. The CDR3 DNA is TGTGCCAGCTCGCCCCAGGGCGCGAGACCTTACAATGAGCAGTTCTTC.

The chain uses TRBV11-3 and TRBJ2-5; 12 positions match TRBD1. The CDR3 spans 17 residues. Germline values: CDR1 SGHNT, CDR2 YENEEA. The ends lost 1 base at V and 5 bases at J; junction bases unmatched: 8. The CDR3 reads CASSLALGTGGSETQYF. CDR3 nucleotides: TGTGCCAGCAGCTTAGCGCTTGGGACAGGGGGCAGTGAGACCCAGTACTTC.

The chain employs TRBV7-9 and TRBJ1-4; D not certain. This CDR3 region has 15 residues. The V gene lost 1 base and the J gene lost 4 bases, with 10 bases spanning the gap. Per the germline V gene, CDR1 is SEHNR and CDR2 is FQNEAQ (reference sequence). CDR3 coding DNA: TGTGCCAGCAGCTTAGGGGCAGGTGATAATGAAAAACTGTTTTTT. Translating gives CASSLGAGDNEKLFF.

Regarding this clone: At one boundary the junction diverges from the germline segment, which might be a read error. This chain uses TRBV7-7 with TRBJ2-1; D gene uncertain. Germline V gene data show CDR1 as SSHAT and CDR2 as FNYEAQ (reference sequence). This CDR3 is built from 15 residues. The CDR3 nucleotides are TGTGCTAGCAGCTTAGGAAAGGAGTTCGGCGGTGAGCAGTTCTTC. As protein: CASSLGKEFGGEQFF.

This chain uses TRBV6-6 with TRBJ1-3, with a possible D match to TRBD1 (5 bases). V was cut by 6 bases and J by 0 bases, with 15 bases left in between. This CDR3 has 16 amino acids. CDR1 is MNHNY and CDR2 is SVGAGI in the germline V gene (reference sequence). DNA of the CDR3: TGTGCCAGCAGCCCTGGGGGAGGGAACTCTGGAAACACCATATATTTT. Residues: CASSPGGGNSGNTIYF.

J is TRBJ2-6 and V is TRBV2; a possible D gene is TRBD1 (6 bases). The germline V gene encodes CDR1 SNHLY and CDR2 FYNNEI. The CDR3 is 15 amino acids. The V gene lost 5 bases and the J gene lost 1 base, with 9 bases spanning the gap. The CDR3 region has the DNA TGTGCCAGCAGTTACGACAGGTCTGGGGCCAACGTCCTGACTTTC. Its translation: CASSYDRSGANVLTF.

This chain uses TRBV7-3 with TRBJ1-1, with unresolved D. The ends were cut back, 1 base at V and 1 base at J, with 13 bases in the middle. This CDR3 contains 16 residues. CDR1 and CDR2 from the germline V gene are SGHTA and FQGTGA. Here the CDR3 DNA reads TGTGCCAGCAGCTTAAGGGCGAACCACCCGAACACTGAAGCTTTCTTT. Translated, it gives CASSLRANHPNTEAFF.

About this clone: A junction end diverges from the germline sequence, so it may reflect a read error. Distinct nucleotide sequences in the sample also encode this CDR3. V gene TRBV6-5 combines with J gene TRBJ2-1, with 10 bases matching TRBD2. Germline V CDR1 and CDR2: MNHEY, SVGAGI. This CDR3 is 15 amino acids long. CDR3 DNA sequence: TGTGCTAGCAGTAGTAGCGGGGGGTCTTACAATGAGCAGTTCTTC. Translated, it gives CASSSSGGSYNEQFF.